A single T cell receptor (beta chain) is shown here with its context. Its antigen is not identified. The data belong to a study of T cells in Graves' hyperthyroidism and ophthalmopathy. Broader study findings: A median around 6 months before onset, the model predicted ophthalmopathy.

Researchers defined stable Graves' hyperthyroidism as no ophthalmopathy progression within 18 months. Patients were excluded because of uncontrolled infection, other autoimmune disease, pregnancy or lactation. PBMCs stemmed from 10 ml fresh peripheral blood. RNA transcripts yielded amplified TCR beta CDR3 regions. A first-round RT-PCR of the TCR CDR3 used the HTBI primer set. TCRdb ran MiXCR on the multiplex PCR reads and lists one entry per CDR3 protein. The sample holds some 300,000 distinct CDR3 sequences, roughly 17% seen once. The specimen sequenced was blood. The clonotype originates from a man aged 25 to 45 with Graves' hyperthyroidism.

This CDR3 reads CASSAGSGSITETQYF. CDR3 coding DNA: TGTGCCAGCAGTGCCGGCAGCGGGAGTATAACAGAGACCCAGTACTTC. The chain has TRBV27 and TRBJ2-5, with 8 bases lining up with TRBD2. V lost 5 bases and J lost 4; bases outside the gene matches: 12. The germline CDR1 and CDR2 sequences are MNHEY and SMNVEV (reference sequence). This CDR3 region has 16 residues.